This T cell receptor beta chain was recorded in a study of cytomegalovirus exposure and HLA in healthy donors (dated by TCRdb to between 2016 and 2019). Background for the entire study: According to a later analysis, the approximately 120 validation repertoires were produced on the same platform as the 666 repertoires of the first cohort. Along with the approximately 700-subject first cohort, a separate validation cohort of over a hundred different subjects was used. To predict cytomegalovirus infection status, the study brought together high-throughput TCR immunosequencing, statistical association of individual TCRs with disease status, and machine learning. The aim of the study was to test whether cataloging public T cell receptors could identify signatures of past pathogen exposure. Here is what the overall study found, with its caveats: Most TCR sequences were seen in very few donors, while some public TCRs were found in many individuals. The validation cohort had no HLA typing available for a later analysis, so co-occurrence within that cohort was assessed over all 130 or so repertoires. According to the authors, the approach could potentially be generalized to other disease states and immunological phenotypes. Of the cluster scores, around 95% were above 0 in a later analysis, which found that TCRs clustered in the first cohort also tended to co-occur in the 120 or so validation repertoires. Cytomegalovirus status was reported to be diagnosed by the classifier with high specificity and sensitivity in both the original and validation cohorts. The study gave a list of 150 to 200 TCR beta chains associated with cytomegalovirus. In vitro tests confirmed that a few of the cytomegalovirus-associated TCR beta chains recognize cytomegalovirus antigens.

The CDR3 spans 15 residues, from the cysteine through the phenylalanine. Only the CDR3 DNA stays, 45 bases, in frame from base 1. V trim: 5 bases; J trim: 4 bases; unmatched bases: 9. From the germline V gene (reference sequence), CDR1 is SSHAT and CDR2 is FNYEAQ. Donors formed part of the validation cohort, which comprised some 120 subjects and was distinct from the first cohort of over 500 subjects. For this clone: No antigen is known for it. Per-base qualities were not stored, and no clone one base away is much larger.

Preparation of the library involved the immunoSEQ multiplex PCR assay. In the source study's methods: A statistical classification framework was developed to diagnose cytomegalovirus status using the catalog of TCR beta chain sequences. The table was pulled from immuneACCESS by TCRdb, which kept in-frame rearrangements only. Such tables lose some clones; where checked, under half of the loss comes from unresolved V genes, and the rest has no known cause. That table supplies the V and J calls and clone size; D and trimming were determined from the DNA. In all, the sample holds about 150,000 clones, and 86% of those were seen once. Jointly, the top ten make up approximately 2.2% of the sample.

The sequence came from a human donor in good health. The rearranged segments are TRBV7-7 and TRBJ2-5, with 8 middle bases fitting TRBD1. The source material was PBMCs. The encoded CDR3 is CASSRRQGPRETQYF. The DNA reads as follows: TGTGCCAGCAGCAGAAGACAGGGGCCAAGAGAGACCCAGTACTTC.